A single sample is the source of the 2 T cell receptor beta chains below, sequenced in a study of vaccination and CD4 T cells after COVID-19. Sequencing of cultured CD4+ T cell DNA used the Oncomine TCR Beta short-read assay. After culture, CD4+ T cells served as the source for genomic DNA extraction. TCRdb processed the PCR reads anew with MiXCR; each CDR3 protein has one entry. The top ten clones hold around 25% of a sample with thousands of distinct CDR3 sequences, 30% to 35% of them seen once. Their antigens are not known. The sample's treatment: approximately 9-day PBMC culture with coronavirus spike peptide pools or control peptides (ViraFEST assay). Pre-COVID-19 pandemic sampling (2011-2018) yielded the unexposed donor's CD4+ T cells. Sequencing was carried out using CD4+ T cells from blood, cultured in vitro. The receptors come from a human donor in good health.

The table lists this clonotype with a few counts. The chain links TRBV7-2 to TRBJ2-6; D not resolved. The CDR3 is 16 residues long. With 0 bases removed from V and 0 bases from J, the gap between germline ends came to 6 bases. Germline loops: CDR1 SGHTA, CDR2 FQGNSA. The CDR3 reads CASSLAPASGANVLTF. The CDR3 nucleotides are TGTGCCAGCAGCTTAGCTCCGGCCTCTGGGGCCAACGTCCTGACTTTC.

This chain uses TRBV19 with TRBJ2-3; D assignment may be TRBD1 or TRBD2 (5 bases each). The V end lost 3 bases, the J end lost 3 bases, and 16 bases lay between the germline ends. Germline V CDR1 and CDR2: LNHDA, SQIVND (reference sequence). This CDR3 is 16 amino acids long. This CDR3 is CASSMGTWALTDTQYF. The CDR3 DNA reads TGTGCCAGTAGTATGGGGACCTGGGCCCTAACAGATACGCAGTATTTT.